Following are 16 T cell receptor beta chains from one sample sequenced in a study of blood T cell repertoires in COVID-19. Libraries were prepared by immunoSEQ multiplex PCR; TCRdb keeps only in-frame clonotypes and omits some of them. Seen here are around 69,000 clones, roughly 87% observed once, and the top ten hold 4.5% to 5%. Sequences were obtained from peripheral blood. These receptors all stem from a woman aged 45-59 years with active COVID-19.

The V call is TRBV27, the J call TRBJ2-7; TRBD2 matches at 10 bases. The CDR3 loop spans 16 amino acids. Unmatched junction bases numbered 7, after V lost 0 bases and J lost 5 bases. The germline V gene encodes CDR1 MNHEY and CDR2 SMNVEV (reference sequence). The CDR3 loop is CASSLSWLAGVNEQYF. CDR3 DNA: TGTGCCAGCAGTTTATCGTGGCTAGCGGGAGTAAACGAGCAGTACTTC.

This clone came up a few times. The chain combines TRBV10-3 with TRBJ1-2, with 7 bases aligning to TRBD1. The germline V gene encodes CDR1 ENHRY and CDR2 SYGVKD. The ends lost 6 bases at V and 2 bases at J; junction bases unmatched: 3. CDR3 length equals 13 residues. The CDR3 loop is CAIRSGQNYGYTF. Written as DNA, the CDR3 is TGTGCCATCAGATCGGGACAGAACTATGGCTACACCTTC.

This chain joins TRBV12-3 or TRBV12-4 and TRBJ2-1; D is ambiguous. The V end lost 3 bases, the J end lost 7 bases, and 10 bases lay between the germline ends. The CDR3 loop spans 13 amino acids. The CDR3 is CASSLARWNEQFF. CDR3 coding DNA: TGTGCCAGCAGTTTGGCGAGGTGGAATGAGCAGTTCTTC.

This rearrangement joins TRBV6-5 to TRBJ1-6; tentative D call: TRBD1 (5 bases). Looked up from germline, CDR1 is MNHEY and CDR2 is SVGAGI. The CDR3 runs to 14 residues. Trimming left V 6 bases short and J 7 bases short, with 13 bases between. CDR3 amino acids: CASRFDSINSPLHF. CDR3 in DNA: TGTGCCAGCAGATTTGACAGTATCAATTCACCCCTCCACTTT.

The V and J genes are TRBV7-8 and TRBJ2-6, with D maybe TRBD2 (6 bases). Germline assignment: CDR1 SGHVS and CDR2 FQNEAQ. Trimming left V 4 bases short and J 2 bases short, with 9 bases between. The CDR3 covers 15 residues. CDR3 residues: CASSSGVAGANVLTF. CDR3 DNA: TGTGCCAGCAGCTCGGGAGTCGCTGGGGCCAACGTCCTGACTTTC. The full variable domain, in which reference TRBV7-8 and TRBJ2-6 provide the parts outside the CDR3, is GAGVSQSPRYKVAKRGQDVALRCDPISGHVSLFWYQQALGQGPEFLTYFQNEAQLDKSGLPSDRFFAERPEGSVSTLKIQRTQQEDSAVYLCASSSGVAGANVLTFGAGSRLTVL.

This chain connects TRBV5-1 to TRBJ2-2; 8 bases align to TRBD2. CDR1 and CDR2 (germline): SGHRS, YFSETQ. This CDR3 is built from 17 residues. After removal of 4 bases from V and 6 bases from J, the junction contained 14 bases not matched to a gene. The CDR3 DNA reads TGCGCCAGCAGCCGGGGAGGACTAGCTACGGTCCCCGGGGAGCTGTTTTTT. The encoded protein is CASSRGGLATVPGELFF.

This clone occurred a few times. This chain connects TRBV30 to TRBJ2-2, with 13 bases identical to TRBD2. Per germline, CDR1 GTSNPN and CDR2 SVGIG (reference sequence). Trimming cost V 3 bases and J 8 bases; bases outside gene matches: 12. The CDR3 covers 17 residues. The CDR3 protein is CAWSPRGTSGARGELFF. The DNA of the CDR3 is TGTGCCTGGAGCCCCCGAGGGACTAGCGGGGCTAGGGGGGAGCTGTTTTTT.

In its sample, this clone ranks as medium-sized. The rearrangement joins TRBV30 to TRBJ1-5; D is unclear. This CDR3 region has 14 residues. Per germline, CDR1 GTSNPN and CDR2 SVGIG (reference sequence). Trimming left V 8 bases short and J 0 bases short, with 14 bases between. Here the CDR3 DNA reads TGTGCCGGCTCGGGTTGGAATAGCAATCAGCCCCAGCATTTT. It yields the protein CAGSGWNSNQPQHF.

The V gene is TRBV2, the J gene TRBJ1-2, with D perhaps matching TRBD1 (5 bases). Germline V gives CDR1 SNHLY, CDR2 FYNNEI. The CDR3 is 13 amino acids. V was shortened by 5 bases and J by 0 bases, with 7 bases between the two germline ends. CDR3 DNA: TGTGCCAGCAGTCTGACAGCTAACTATGGCTACACCTTC. The encoded protein is CASSLTANYGYTF. The whole variable domain, filled in from reference TRBV2 and TRBJ1-2, reads EPEVTQTPSHQVTQMGQEVILRCVPISNHLYFYWYRQILGQKVEFLVSFYNNEISEKSEIFDDQFSVERPDGSNFTLKIRSTKLEDSAMYFCASSLTANYGYTFGSGTRLTVV.

The chain employs TRBV12-5 and TRBJ1-4; weak D call: TRBD1 (5 bases). The CDR3 covers 13 residues. Trimming took 1 base from V and 7 from J, leaving 7 bases between them. CDR1 LGHNT and CDR2 FRNRAP come from the germline V gene. Here the CDR3 reads CASGLGGGEKLFF. CDR3 sequence (DNA): TGTGCTAGTGGTTTGGGGGGCGGTGAAAAACTGTTTTTT.

The chain combines TRBV24-1 with TRBJ2-2; 9 bases are shared with TRBD1. V shed 4 bases, J shed 3 bases, and the junction held 5 bases outside the gene matches. CDR1 is KGHDR and CDR2 is SFDVKD in the germline V gene. The CDR3 totals 16 residues. The CDR3 reads CATSDPGQGDTGELFF. The CDR3 DNA reads as TGTGCCACCAGTGACCCGGGACAGGGAGACACCGGGGAGCTGTTTTTT.

This chain uses TRBV10-3 with TRBJ1-2; D is undetermined. CDR3 size: 15 residues. Germline assignment: CDR1 ENHRY and CDR2 SYGVKD. Trimming pared 0 bases from V and 6 bases from J, leaving 14 bases between. DNA of the CDR3: TGTGCCATCAGTGAGTCGGGAGGGTTGATCGATGGCTACACCTTC. Protein product: CAISESGGLIDGYTF.

The chain has TRBV11-3 and TRBJ2-1; TRBD2 might be the D (7 bases). The germline V gene encodes CDR1 SGHNT and CDR2 YENEEA. The CDR3 is 14 amino acids. V was clipped by 5 bases and J by 4 bases, with 12 bases between them. CDR3 residues: CASSRRGGYNEQFF. The CDR3 bases are TGTGCCAGCAGCCGAAGGGGGGGTTACAATGAGCAGTTCTTC. The full variable domain, completed using reference TRBV11-3 and TRBJ2-1, is EAGVVQSPRYKIIEKKQPVAFWCNPISGHNTLYWYLQNLGQGPELLIRYENEEAVDDSQLPKDRFSAERLKGVDSTLKIQPAELGDSAVYLCASSRRGGYNEQFFGPGTRLTVL.

The rearrangement uses TRBV19 and TRBJ2-7, with 8 bases matching TRBD1. The ends lost 7 bases at V and 3 bases at J; junction bases unmatched: 8. CDR1 and CDR2 from the germline V gene are LNHDA and SQIVND (reference sequence). The CDR3 covers 14 residues. CDR3 DNA sequence: TGTGCCAGTACCCTCAGCAGGGGGCACTACGAGCAGTACTTC. Translating it yields CASTLSRGHYEQYF.

V is TRBV5-1 and J is TRBJ1-6; a weak D match, TRBD1 (5 bases). Trimming cost V 4 bases and J 5 bases, with 13 bases left between them. The CDR3 has 15 amino acids. Germline V gene data show CDR1 as SGHRS and CDR2 as YFSETQ. For the CDR3, the DNA is TGCGCCAGCAGCGGGGACTCCAGGAATAATTCACCCCTCCACTTT. This codes for CASSGDSRNNSPLHF. The full variable domain, with the rest looked up from reference TRBV5-1 and TRBJ1-6, is KAGVTQTPRYLIKTRGQQVTLSCSPISGHRSVSWYQQTPGQGLQFLFEYFSETQRNKGNFPGRFSGRQFSNSRSEMNVSTLELGDSALYLCASSGDSRNNSPLHFGNGTRLTVT.

J is TRBJ2-3 and V is TRBV6-5; 10 bases line up with TRBD1. V was pared by 8 bases and J by 6 bases, with 11 bases of the junction left unmatched. Per germline, CDR1 MNHEY and CDR2 SVGAGI. This CDR3 spans 15 amino acids. The CDR3 protein is CASGKGTGVVDTQYF. CDR3 bases: TGTGCCAGCGGCAAGGGGACAGGGGTTGTGGATACGCAGTATTTT.